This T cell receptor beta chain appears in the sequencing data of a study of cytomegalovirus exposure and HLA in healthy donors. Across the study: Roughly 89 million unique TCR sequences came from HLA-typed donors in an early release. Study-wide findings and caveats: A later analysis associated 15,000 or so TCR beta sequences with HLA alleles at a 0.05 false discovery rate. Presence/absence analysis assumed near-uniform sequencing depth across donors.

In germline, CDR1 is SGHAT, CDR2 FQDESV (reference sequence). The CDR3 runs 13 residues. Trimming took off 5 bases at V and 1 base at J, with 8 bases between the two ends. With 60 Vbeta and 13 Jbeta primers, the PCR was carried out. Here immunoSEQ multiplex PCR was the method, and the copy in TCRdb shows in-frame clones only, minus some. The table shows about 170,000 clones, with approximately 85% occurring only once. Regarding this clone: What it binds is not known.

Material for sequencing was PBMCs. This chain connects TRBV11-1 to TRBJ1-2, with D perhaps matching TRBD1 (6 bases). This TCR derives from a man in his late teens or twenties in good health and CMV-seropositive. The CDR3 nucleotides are TGTGCCAGCAGCCCGGACAGTAACTATGGCTACACCTTC. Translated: CASSPDSNYGYTF.